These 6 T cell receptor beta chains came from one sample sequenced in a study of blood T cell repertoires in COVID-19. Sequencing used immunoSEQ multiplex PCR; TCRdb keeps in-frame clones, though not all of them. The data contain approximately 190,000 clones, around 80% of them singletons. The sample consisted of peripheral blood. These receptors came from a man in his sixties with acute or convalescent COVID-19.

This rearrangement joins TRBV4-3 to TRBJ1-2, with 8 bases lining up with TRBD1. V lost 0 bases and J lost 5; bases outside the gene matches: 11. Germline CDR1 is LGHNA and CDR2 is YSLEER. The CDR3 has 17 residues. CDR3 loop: CASSQEYPKQGGYGYTF. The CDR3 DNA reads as TGCGCCAGCAGCCAAGAGTACCCCAAACAGGGGGGATATGGCTACACCTTC.

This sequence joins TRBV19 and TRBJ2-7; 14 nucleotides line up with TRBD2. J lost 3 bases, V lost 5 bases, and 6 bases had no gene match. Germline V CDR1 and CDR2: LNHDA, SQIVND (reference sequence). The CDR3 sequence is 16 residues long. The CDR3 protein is CASSSGTSGSGYEQYF. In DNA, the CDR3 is TGTGCCAGTAGTTCCGGGACTAGCGGGAGCGGCTACGAGCAGTACTTC.

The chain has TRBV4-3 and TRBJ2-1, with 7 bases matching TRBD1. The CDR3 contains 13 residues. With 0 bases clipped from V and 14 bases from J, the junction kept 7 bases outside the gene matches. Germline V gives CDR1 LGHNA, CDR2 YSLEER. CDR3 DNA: TGCGCCAGCAGCCAAGAACTCGCGACAGGGAAGTTCTTC. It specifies CASSQELATGKFF.

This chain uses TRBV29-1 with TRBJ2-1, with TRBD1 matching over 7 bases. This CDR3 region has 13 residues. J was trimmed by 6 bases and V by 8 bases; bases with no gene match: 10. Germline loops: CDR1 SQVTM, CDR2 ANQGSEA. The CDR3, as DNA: TGCAGCCACCGGGACAGCCCCGTCAATGAGCAGTTCTTC. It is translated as CSHRDSPVNEQFF.

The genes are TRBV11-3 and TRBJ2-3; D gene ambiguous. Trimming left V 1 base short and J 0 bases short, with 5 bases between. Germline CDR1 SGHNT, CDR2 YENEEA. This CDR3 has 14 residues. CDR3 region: CASSLGHSTDTQYF. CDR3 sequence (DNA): TGTGCCAGCAGCTTAGGACACAGCACAGATACGCAGTATTTT. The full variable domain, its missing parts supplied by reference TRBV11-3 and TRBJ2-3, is EAGVVQSPRYKIIEKKQPVAFWCNPISGHNTLYWYLQNLGQGPELLIRYENEEAVDDSQLPKDRFSAERLKGVDSTLKIQPAELGDSAVYLCASSLGHSTDTQYFGPGTRLTVL.

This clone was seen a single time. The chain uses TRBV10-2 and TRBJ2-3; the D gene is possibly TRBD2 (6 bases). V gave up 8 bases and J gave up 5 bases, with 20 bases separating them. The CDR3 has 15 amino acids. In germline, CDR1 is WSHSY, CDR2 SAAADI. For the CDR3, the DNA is TGCGCCAGCCTCCCCCCGCGGGGAAGGGGAGATACGCAGTATTTT. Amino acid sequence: CASLPPRGRGDTQYF.